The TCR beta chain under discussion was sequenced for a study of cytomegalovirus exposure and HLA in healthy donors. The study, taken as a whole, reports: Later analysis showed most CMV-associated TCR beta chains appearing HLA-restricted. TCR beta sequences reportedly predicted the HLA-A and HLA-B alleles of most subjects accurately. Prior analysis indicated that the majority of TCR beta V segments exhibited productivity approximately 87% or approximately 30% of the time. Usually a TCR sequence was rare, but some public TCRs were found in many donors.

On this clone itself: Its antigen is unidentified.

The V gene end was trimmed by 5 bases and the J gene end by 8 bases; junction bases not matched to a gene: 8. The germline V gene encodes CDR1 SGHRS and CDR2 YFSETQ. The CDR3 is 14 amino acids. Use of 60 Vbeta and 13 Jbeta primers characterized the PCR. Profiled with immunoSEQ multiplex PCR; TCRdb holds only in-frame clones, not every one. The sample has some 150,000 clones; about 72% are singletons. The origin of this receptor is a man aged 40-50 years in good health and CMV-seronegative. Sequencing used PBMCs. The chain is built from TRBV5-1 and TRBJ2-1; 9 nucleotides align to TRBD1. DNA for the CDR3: TGCGCCAGCAGACAGGGGGCGTTTGAGTATGAGCAGTTCTTC. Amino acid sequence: CASRQGAFEYEQFF.